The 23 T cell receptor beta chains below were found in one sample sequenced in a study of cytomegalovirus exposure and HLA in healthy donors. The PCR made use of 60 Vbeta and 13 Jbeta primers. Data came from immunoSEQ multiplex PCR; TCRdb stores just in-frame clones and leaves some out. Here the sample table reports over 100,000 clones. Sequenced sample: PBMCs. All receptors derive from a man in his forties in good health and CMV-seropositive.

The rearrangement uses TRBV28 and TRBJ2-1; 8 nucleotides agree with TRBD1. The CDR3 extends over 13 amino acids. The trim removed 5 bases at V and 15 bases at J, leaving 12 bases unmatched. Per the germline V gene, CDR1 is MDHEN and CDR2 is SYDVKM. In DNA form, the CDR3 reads TGTGCCAGCAGTCCTCGGACAGGGCCTAAGGGGTTCTTC. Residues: CASSPRTGPKGFF.

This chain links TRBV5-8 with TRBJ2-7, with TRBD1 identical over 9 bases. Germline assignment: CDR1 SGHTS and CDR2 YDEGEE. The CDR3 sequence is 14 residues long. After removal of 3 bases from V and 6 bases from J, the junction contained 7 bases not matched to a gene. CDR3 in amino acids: CASSYRTGVAEQYF. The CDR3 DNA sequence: TGTGCCAGCAGCTATCGGACAGGGGTTGCCGAGCAGTACTTC. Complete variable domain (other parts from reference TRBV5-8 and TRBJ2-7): EAGVTQSPTHLIKTRGQQATLRCSPISGHTSVYWYQQALGLGLQFLLWYDEGEERNRGNFPPRFSGRQFPNYSSELNVNALELEDSALYLCASSYRTGVAEQYFGPGTRLTVT.

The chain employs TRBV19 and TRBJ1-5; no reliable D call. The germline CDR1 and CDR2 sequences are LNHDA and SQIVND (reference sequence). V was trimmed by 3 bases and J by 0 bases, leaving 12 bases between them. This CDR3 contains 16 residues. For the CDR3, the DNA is TGTGCCAGTAGTATTTCGGGGTCCTATAGCAATCAGCCCCAGCATTTT. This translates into CASSISGSYSNQPQHF.

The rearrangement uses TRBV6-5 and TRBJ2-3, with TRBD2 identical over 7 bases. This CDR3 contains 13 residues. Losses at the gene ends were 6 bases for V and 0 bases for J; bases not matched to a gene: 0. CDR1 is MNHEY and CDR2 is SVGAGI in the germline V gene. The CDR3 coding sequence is TGTGCCAGCAGGCGGGAGAGCACAGATACGCAGTATTTT. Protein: CASRRESTDTQYF.

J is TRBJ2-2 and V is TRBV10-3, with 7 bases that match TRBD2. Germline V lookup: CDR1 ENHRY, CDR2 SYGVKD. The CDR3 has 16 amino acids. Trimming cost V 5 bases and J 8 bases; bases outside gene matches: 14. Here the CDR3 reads CAISNGDRGGSGELFF. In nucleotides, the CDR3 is TGTGCCATCAGTAACGGTGACCGGGGAGGGTCTGGGGAGCTGTTTTTT.

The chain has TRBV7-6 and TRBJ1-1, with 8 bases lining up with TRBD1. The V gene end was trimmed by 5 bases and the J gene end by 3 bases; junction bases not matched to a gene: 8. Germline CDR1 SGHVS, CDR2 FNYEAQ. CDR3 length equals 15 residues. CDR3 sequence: CASSTSGTGDTEAFF. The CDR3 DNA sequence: TGTGCCAGCAGCACCTCCGGGACAGGAGACACTGAAGCTTTCTTT.

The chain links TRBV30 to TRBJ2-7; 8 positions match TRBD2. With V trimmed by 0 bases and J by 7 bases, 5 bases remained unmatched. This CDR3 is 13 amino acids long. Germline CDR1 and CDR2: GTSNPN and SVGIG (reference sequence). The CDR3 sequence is CAWSVTSGVEQYF. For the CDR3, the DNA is TGTGCCTGGAGTGTTACTAGCGGAGTGGAGCAGTACTTC.

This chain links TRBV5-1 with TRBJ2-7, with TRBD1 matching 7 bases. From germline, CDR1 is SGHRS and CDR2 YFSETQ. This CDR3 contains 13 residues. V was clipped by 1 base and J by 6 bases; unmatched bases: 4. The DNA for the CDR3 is TGCGCCAGCAGCTTGAGGGGGCCGGGCGAGCAGTACTTC. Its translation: CASSLRGPGEQYF.

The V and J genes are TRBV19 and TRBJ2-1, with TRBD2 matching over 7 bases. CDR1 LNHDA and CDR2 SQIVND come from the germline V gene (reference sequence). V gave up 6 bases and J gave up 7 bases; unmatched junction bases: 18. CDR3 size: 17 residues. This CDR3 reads CASSLGWGAGGWNEQFF. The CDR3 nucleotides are TGTGCCAGTAGCCTTGGGTGGGGCGCCGGGGGGTGGAATGAGCAGTTCTTC.

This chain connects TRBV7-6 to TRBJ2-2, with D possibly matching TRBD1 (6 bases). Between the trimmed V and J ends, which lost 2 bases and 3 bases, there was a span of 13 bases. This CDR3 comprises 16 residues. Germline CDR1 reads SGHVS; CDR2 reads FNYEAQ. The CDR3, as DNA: TGTGCCAGCAGCTTACTTACACAGGGTGACACCGGGGAGCTGTTTTTT. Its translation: CASSLLTQGDTGELFF.

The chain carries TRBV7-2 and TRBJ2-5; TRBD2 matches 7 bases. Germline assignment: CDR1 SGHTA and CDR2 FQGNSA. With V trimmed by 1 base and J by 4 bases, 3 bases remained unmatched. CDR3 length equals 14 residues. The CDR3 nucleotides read TGTGCCAGCAGCTTAGTGACGGGAGGAGAGACCCAGTACTTC. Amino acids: CASSLVTGGETQYF.

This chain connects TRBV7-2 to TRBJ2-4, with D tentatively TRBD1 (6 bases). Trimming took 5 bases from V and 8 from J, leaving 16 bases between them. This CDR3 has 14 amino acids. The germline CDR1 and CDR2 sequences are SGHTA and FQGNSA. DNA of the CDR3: TGTGCCAGCAGCCTCAGGACAGCCAGGGACATTCAGTACTTC. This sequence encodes CASSLRTARDIQYF.

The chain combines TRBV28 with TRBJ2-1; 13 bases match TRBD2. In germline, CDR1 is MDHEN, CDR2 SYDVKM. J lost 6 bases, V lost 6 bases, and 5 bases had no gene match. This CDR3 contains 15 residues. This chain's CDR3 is CASSSLAGGPNEQFF. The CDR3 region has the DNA TGTGCCAGCAGCTCACTAGCGGGAGGGCCCAATGAGCAGTTCTTC.

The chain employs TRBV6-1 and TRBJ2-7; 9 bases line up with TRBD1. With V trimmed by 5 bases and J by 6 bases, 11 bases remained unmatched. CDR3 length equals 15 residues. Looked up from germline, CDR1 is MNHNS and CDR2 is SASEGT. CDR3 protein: CASSTGTGTGSEQYF. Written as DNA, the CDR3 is TGTGCCAGCAGTACAGGGACCGGGACAGGGAGCGAGCAGTACTTC.

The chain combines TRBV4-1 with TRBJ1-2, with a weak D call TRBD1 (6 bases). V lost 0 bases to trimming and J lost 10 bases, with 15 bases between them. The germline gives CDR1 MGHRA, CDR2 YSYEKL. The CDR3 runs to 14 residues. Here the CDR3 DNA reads TGCGCCAGCAGCCAAGACCCGGGACATGAACCCTACACCTTC. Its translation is CASSQDPGHEPYTF.

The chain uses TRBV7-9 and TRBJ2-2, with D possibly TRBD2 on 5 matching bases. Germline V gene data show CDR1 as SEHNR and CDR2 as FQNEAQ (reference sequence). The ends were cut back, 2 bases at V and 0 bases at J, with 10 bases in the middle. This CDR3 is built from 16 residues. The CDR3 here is CASSLKRAANTGELFF. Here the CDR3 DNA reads TGTGCCAGCAGCTTAAAGCGAGCGGCGAACACCGGGGAGCTGTTTTTT.

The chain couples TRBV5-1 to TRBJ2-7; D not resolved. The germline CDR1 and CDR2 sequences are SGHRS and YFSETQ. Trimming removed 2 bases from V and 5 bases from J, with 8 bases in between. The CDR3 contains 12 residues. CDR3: CASSLASNEQYF. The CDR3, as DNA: TGCGCCAGCAGCTTAGCGTCGAACGAGCAGTACTTC.

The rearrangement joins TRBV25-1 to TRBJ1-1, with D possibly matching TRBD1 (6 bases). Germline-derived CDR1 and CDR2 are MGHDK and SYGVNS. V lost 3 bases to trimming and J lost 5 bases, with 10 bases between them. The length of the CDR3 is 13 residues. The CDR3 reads CASSDRGRTEAFF. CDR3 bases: TGTGCCAGCAGTGACAGGGGACGTACTGAAGCTTTCTTT.

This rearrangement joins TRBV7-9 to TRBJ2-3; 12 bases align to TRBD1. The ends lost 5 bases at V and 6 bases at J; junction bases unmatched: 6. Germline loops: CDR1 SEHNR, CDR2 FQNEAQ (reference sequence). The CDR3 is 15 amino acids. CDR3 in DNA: TGTGCCAGCAGCCCCGGGACAGGGGGCTATGATACGCAGTATTTT. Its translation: CASSPGTGGYDTQYF. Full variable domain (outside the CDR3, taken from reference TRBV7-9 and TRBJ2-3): DTGVSQNPRHKITKRGQNVTFRCDPISEHNRLYWYRQTLGQGPEFLTYFQNEAQLEKSRLLSDRFSAERPKGSFSTLEIQRTEQGDSAMYLCASSPGTGGYDTQYFGPGTRLTVL.

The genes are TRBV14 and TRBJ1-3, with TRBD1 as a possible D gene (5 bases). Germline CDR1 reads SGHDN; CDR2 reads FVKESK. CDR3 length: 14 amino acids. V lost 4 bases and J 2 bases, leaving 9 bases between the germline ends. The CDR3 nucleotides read TGTGCCAGCAGCCGATGGGGCCCTGGAAACACCATATATTTT. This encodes CASSRWGPGNTIYF.

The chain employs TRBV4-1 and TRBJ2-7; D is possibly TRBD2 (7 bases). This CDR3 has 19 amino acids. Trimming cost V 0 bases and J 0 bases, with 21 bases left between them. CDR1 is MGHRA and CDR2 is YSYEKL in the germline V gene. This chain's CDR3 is CASSQEVVGGGSPSYEQYF. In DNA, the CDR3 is TGCGCCAGCAGCCAAGAGGTCGTAGGGGGAGGGAGCCCCTCCTACGAGCAGTACTTC.

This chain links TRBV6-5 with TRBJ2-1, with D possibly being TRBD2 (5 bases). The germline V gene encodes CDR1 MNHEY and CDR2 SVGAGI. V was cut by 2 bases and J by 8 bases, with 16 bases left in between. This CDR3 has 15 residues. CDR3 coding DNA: TGTGCCAGCAGTTACACTAAACCTGGGCGGGATGAGCAGTTCTTC. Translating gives CASSYTKPGRDEQFF.

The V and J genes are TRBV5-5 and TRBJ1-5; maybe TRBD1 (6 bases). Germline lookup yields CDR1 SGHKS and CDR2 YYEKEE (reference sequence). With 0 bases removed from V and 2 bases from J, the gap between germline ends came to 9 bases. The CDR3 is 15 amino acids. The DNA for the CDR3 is TGTGCCAGCAGCTTGGTGACAGGTGGCAATCAGCCCCAGCATTTT. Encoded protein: CASSLVTGGNQPQHF.